The 9 T cell receptor beta chains in this list originate from one sample, sequenced in a study of CD8+ T cells in alopecia areata. Treatment specified: oral pan-JAK inhibitor, 5-10 mg twice daily. As the sequencing template, cDNA was produced by extracting RNA and reverse transcribing it. Clones were read by immunoSEQ multiplex PCR, and TCRdb kept only the in-frame ones, dropping some. Here the sample spans 80,000 or so clones, around 61% being singletons. The sample was CD8+ T cells sorted from blood, taken at week 24, from a patient treated with tofacitinib. The receptors shown here come from a human donor with alopecia areata.

This clone was seen a handful of times. One end of the junction does not line up with germline, which may come from a read error. This same CDR3 is encoded by further DNA sequences in the sample. The V call is TRBV5-1, the J call TRBJ2-3, with TRBD2 as a possible D gene (5 bases). This CDR3 has 16 residues. Germline CDR1 reads SGHRS; CDR2 reads YFSETQ. CDR3 in amino acids: CASSLDGGFSPDTQYF. CDR3 coding DNA: TGTGCCAGCAGCTTGGACGGCGGGTTCTCCCCAGATACGCAGTATTTT.

This clone was picked up a small number of times. The V call is TRBV28, the J call TRBJ2-7; TRBD1 aligns across 7 bases. Germline V gene sequence: CDR1 MDHEN, CDR2 SYDVKM. This CDR3 spans 15 amino acids. Trimming removed 8 bases from V and 2 bases from J; junction bases left unmatched: 12. The chain's CDR3 is CASGAPRQGTYEQYF. CDR3 DNA sequence: TGTGCCAGCGGCGCCCCCCGACAGGGTACCTACGAGCAGTACTTC.

The chain is built from TRBV5-1 and TRBJ2-7; 7 bases align to TRBD2. Losses at the gene ends were 0 bases for V and 0 bases for J; bases not matched to a gene: 3. The CDR3 loop spans 15 amino acids. Germline CDR1 SGHRS, CDR2 YFSETQ. In nucleotides, the CDR3 is TGCGCCAGCAGCTTGGAGGGCGGGGGCTCCTACGAGCAGTACTTC. Protein: CASSLEGGGSYEQYF.

There are a few counts of this clone. The chain combines TRBV7-8 with TRBJ2-3, with D possibly being TRBD1 (6 bases). The length of the CDR3 is 17 residues. In germline, CDR1 is SGHVS, CDR2 FQNEAQ. V was trimmed by 3 bases and J by 2 bases, leaving 18 bases between them. This CDR3 is CASSFHRDKEFTDTQYF. Here the CDR3 DNA reads TGTGCCAGCAGCTTTCATCGGGACAAGGAATTCACAGATACGCAGTATTTT.

This clone appeared many times. CDR3 nucleotides: TGTGCCAGCAGTTTGCGGGCTGGCGAGCAGTACTTC. Its protein is CASSLRAGEQYF. The chain links TRBV27 to TRBJ2-7, with a weak D call TRBD2 (5 bases). Deletions cut 3 bases from V and 6 bases from J, with 9 bases between. The germline V gene encodes CDR1 MNHEY and CDR2 SMNVEV (reference sequence). The CDR3 runs to 12 residues.

The V call is TRBV7-2, the J call TRBJ2-1; D is uncertain. The V and J ends lost 0 bases and 7 bases respectively, with 13 bases between them. The CDR3 runs 15 residues. Germline V gene lookup returns CDR1 SGHTA and CDR2 FQGNSA. This CDR3 is CASSLAQLEWNEQFF. DNA of the CDR3: TGTGCCAGCAGCTTAGCCCAGCTTGAGTGGAATGAGCAGTTCTTC.

This clone was seen a handful of times. The CDR3 DNA reads as TGTGCCAGCAGTGAATGGAGGGGTGAGCAGTACTTC. Translating gives CASSEWRGEQYF. V and J are TRBV2 and TRBJ2-7, with a weak D call TRBD2 (6 bases). CDR1 is SNHLY, CDR2 FYNNEI, per germline. V was clipped by 2 bases and J by 7 bases, with 9 bases between them. CDR3 size: 12 residues.

The V gene is TRBV4-3, the J gene TRBJ2-7; the D gene is possibly TRBD1 (5 bases). V was clipped by 0 bases and J by 2 bases, with 11 bases between them. The V gene's germline CDR1 is LGHNA and CDR2 YSLEER. The length of the CDR3 is 15 residues. CDR3 in DNA: TGCGCCAGCAGCCAAGATTTTGGGGCCGCCTACGAGCAGTACTTC. This sequence encodes CASSQDFGAAYEQYF.

This sequence joins TRBV9 and TRBJ2-2; no reliable D call. Germline values: CDR1 SGDLS, CDR2 YYNGEE. The CDR3 totals 11 residues. Deletions cut 3 bases from V and 7 bases from J, with 4 bases between. CDR3 region: CASSEGGELFF. As DNA, the CDR3 is TGTGCCAGCAGCGAGGGCGGGGAGCTGTTTTTT. The full variable domain, with the rest looked up from reference TRBV9 and TRBJ2-2, is DSGVTQTPKHLITATGQRVTLRCSPRSGDLSVYWYQQSLDQGLQFLIQYYNGEERAKGNILERFSAQQFPDLHSELNLSSLELGDSALYFCASSEGGELFFGEGSRLTVL.